The present TCR beta chain was sequenced within a study of CD8 T cells in Susac syndrome. Study background: When their blood was taken, the Susac syndrome patients had either not yet had any therapy, were taking corticosteroids, or were taking intravenous immunoglobulin alone.

The J segment lost 5 bases and the V segment lost 2 bases, leaving 8 bases of the junction unmatched. This CDR3 contains 15 residues. The germline V gene encodes CDR1 SQVTM and CDR2 ANQGSEA. RNA amounts of about 0.5 to 1 ug underwent reverse transcription with random hexamers. A multiplex approach, immunoSEQ multiplex PCR, amplified TCR beta CDR3 across 54 Vbeta and 13 Jbeta. TCRdb used MiXCR to reprocess the immunoSEQ multiplex PCR reads, holding one entry per CDR3 protein. The data show approximately 190,000 distinct CDR3 sequences, with approximately 94% seen just once and around 0.092% held by the top ten. Recently defined diagnostic criteria classed the Susac syndrome patients as definite or probable. Negative isolation was used for CD8+ and CD4+ T cells, and FACS enrichment was applied to TEMRA cells.

The clonotype was recovered from a human donor with Susac syndrome. The sample consisted of CD4+ T cells from PBMCs. V gene TRBV29-1 combines with J gene TRBJ1-2, with 10 bases matching TRBD1. CDR3 nucleotide sequence: TGCAGCGTTGAAAAGTTGACAGGGGGCGGGTATGGCTACACCTTC. It is translated as CSVEKLTGGGYGYTF. Based on the CDR3 plus reference TRBV29-1 and TRBJ1-2, the full variable domain is SAVISQKPSRDICQRGTSLTIQCQVDSQVTMMFWYRQQPGQSLTLIATANQGSEATYESGFVIDKFPISRPNLTFSTLTVSNMSPEDSSIYLCSVEKLTGGGYGYTFGSGTRLTVV.